Following are 14 T cell receptor beta chains from one sample sequenced in a study of response to subunit inactivated influenza vaccine. MiXCR, run by TCRdb on the RT-PCR reads, gives a single entry per CDR3 protein. The sample has hundreds of thousands of distinct CDR3 sequences, around 18% seen once. The specimen comprised PBMCs from blood, sampled 5 days after vaccination. The receptors here all came from a man over 45 who received an inactivated influenza vaccine.

The V call is TRBV20-1, the J call TRBJ2-1; the match to TRBD2 covers 13 bases. Looked up from germline, CDR1 is DFQATT and CDR2 is SNEGSKA (reference sequence). The CDR3 length is 15 residues. Trimming removed 2 bases from V and 6 bases from J; junction bases left unmatched: 4. The CDR3 sequence is CSARLTSGRGNEQFF. DNA of the CDR3: TGCAGTGCTAGATTAACTAGCGGGAGGGGCAATGAGCAGTTCTTC.

This chain joins TRBV12-3 or TRBV12-4 and TRBJ2-7, with D possibly TRBD1 on 6 matching bases. The length of the CDR3 is 15 residues. V was clipped by 1 base and J by 4 bases, with 14 bases between them. CDR3 sequence reads: CASSLGQDQGYEQYF. The CDR3, as DNA: TGTGCCAGCAGTTTAGGACAGGACCAAGGGTACGAGCAGTACTTC.

The chain is built from TRBV7-9 and TRBJ2-3; 8 nucleotides line up with TRBD1. Unmatched junction bases numbered 7, after V lost 5 bases and J lost 3 bases. Looked up from germline, CDR1 is SEHNR and CDR2 is FQNEAQ (reference sequence). This CDR3 is 15 amino acids long. The CDR3 DNA sequence: TGTGCCAGCAGCACAGGGGACAGGTTTACAGATACGCAGTATTTT. Its translation is CASSTGDRFTDTQYF.

About this clonotype itself: It may be a read error: a sequence one base away is much more abundant. This sequence joins TRBV12-3 or TRBV12-4 and TRBJ2-2; D remains unclear. Trimming pared 3 bases from V and 6 bases from J, leaving 8 bases between. The CDR3 covers 13 residues. The CDR3 bases are TGTGCCAGCAGTTTGCCCTACTCCGGGGAGCTGTTTTTT. Its protein product is CASSLPYSGELFF.

This chain uses TRBV20-1 with TRBJ1-1; no reliable D call. CDR1 and CDR2 from the germline V gene are DFQATT and SNEGSKA (reference sequence). The CDR3 is 13 amino acids. Trimming removed 4 bases at V and 0 bases at J, with 9 bases between. CDR3 DNA sequence: TGCAGTGCTATCGCCAGAATGAACACTGAAGCTTTCTTT. It yields the protein CSAIARMNTEAFF.

This chain uses TRBV7-3 with TRBJ2-1; D is possibly TRBD2 (5 bases). There are 16 residues in the CDR3. Deletions cut 5 bases from V and 8 bases from J, with 22 bases between. Germline loops: CDR1 SGHTA, CDR2 FQGTGA. The CDR3 spells CASSPRVLASRDEQFF. CDR3 DNA: TGTGCCAGCAGCCCAAGGGTGCTAGCCTCGAGGGATGAGCAGTTCTTC.

This clonotype has a count of ten or more. The CDR3 spells CASSRGSYEQYF. CDR3 bases: TGTGCCAGCAGTCGCGGGAGCTACGAGCAGTACTTC. This chain connects TRBV12-3 or TRBV12-4 to TRBJ2-7, with 7 bases fitting TRBD2. Trimming removed 5 bases from V and 3 bases from J; junction bases left unmatched: 1. The CDR3 sequence is 12 residues long.

This clonotype was seen only a few times. This sequence joins TRBV7-3 and TRBJ2-7, with no clear D. Germline CDR1 is SGHTA and CDR2 is FQGTGA. Trimming pared 4 bases from V and 2 bases from J, leaving 12 bases between. The length of the CDR3 is 14 residues. The CDR3 bases are TGTGCCAGCAGCTCGTACCTATCTCCCTACGAGCAGTACTTC. Translated: CASSSYLSPYEQYF.

In the case of this clonotype: A much larger clone differs by one base, so this may be a read error. The rearrangement links TRBV19 to TRBJ2-7, with 9 bases that match TRBD1. The CDR3 consists of 16 residues. Germline V gives CDR1 LNHDA, CDR2 SQIVND (reference sequence). The CDR3 is CASSYTSGTGNYEQNF. CDR3 bases: TGTGCCAGTAGTTACACCTCCGGGACAGGGAACTACGAGCAGAACTTC.

This clonotype was recorded a few times. V is TRBV20-1 and J is TRBJ2-7, with TRBD1 matching 9 bases. Trimming at V came to 3 bases and at J to 2 bases, leaving 8 bases not matched to a gene. Germline-derived CDR1 and CDR2 are DFQATT and SNEGSKA (reference sequence). The CDR3 is made up of 15 amino acids. This CDR3 is CSASPGTGNTYEQYF. CDR3 DNA sequence: TGCAGTGCTAGTCCCGGGACAGGGAATACCTACGAGCAGTACTTC.

The chain carries TRBV28 and TRBJ1-4, with TRBD1 as a possible D gene (6 bases). V lost 11 bases, J lost 6 bases, and 16 bases lay in between. Per the germline V gene, CDR1 is MDHEN and CDR2 is SYDVKM. The CDR3 is 13 amino acids. This CDR3 reads CAGTGGAHEKLFF. CDR3 sequence (DNA): TGTGCCGGAACGGGGGGGGCGCATGAAAAACTGTTTTTT.

This clonotype turned up a few times. The chain employs TRBV5-1 and TRBJ1-2; possible D gene TRBD1, 6 bases. The CDR3 runs to 14 residues. V was shortened by 5 bases and J by 3 bases, with 14 bases between the two germline ends. CDR1 is SGHRS, CDR2 YFSETQ, per germline. In DNA, the CDR3 is TGCGCCAGCAGTACTCAGGGGCTCGACTATGGCTACACCTTC. Amino acid sequence: CASSTQGLDYGYTF.

This clonotype was found a few times. This chain uses TRBV9 with TRBJ2-7; D ambiguous. CDR1 and CDR2 from the germline V gene are SGDLS and YYNGEE. This CDR3 comprises 14 residues. Trimming stripped 2 bases from V and 0 bases from J, with 9 bases between. The CDR3 region is CASSVSPYSYEQYF. CDR3 nucleotides: TGTGCCAGCAGCGTTTCCCCGTACTCCTACGAGCAGTACTTC.

Ten or more counts support this clonotype. The chain carries TRBV12-3 or TRBV12-4 and TRBJ1-2; perhaps TRBD1 as D (5 bases). V dropped 6 bases and J dropped 4 bases, with 15 bases sitting between them. This CDR3 comprises 14 residues. CDR3 in amino acids: CASSWDSRFYGYTF. The CDR3 nucleotides read TGTGCCAGCAGCTGGGACTCAAGATTCTATGGCTACACCTTC.